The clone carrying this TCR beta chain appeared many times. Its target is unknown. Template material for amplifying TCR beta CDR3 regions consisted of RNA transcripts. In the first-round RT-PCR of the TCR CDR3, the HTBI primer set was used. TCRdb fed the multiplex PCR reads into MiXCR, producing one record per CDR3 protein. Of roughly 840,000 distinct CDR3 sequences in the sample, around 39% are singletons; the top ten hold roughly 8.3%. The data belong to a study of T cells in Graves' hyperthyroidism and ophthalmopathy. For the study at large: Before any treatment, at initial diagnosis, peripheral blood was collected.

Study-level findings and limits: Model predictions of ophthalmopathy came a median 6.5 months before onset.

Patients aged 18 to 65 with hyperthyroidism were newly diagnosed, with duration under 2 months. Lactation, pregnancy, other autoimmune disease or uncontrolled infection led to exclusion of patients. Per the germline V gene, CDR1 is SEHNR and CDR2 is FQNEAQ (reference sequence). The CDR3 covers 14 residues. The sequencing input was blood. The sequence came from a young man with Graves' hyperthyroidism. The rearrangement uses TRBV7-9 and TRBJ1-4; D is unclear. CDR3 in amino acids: CAGGTDRKNEKLFF. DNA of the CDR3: TGTGCTGGAGGAACGGACCGAAAGAATGAAAAACTGTTTTTT.